The 6 T cell receptor beta chains given below trace back to one sample, sequenced in a study of spatial heterogeneity in lung cancer. One entry per CDR3 protein results from TCRdb running MiXCR on the 5' RACE reads. The table lists 30,000 to 35,000 distinct CDR3 sequences, 10% of them singletons, with 25% to 35% in the top ten. Described time point: blood at routine non-recurrence follow-up after resection. Sequences were derived from PBMCs, sampled at follow-up. The receptors shown here come from a female donor with early-stage non-small cell lung cancer.

This clonotype showed up just a few times. This chain joins TRBV7-2 and TRBJ1-2; D is unresolved. This CDR3 contains 16 residues. Germline V lookup: CDR1 SGHTA, CDR2 FQGNSA. V lost 4 bases to trimming and J lost 6 bases, with 21 bases between them. CDR3 in DNA: TGTGCCAGCAGCTCCCACAGCGAGTGGCAAGTAGATGGCTACACCTTC. It yields the protein CASSSHSEWQVDGYTF.

The chain employs TRBV5-5 and TRBJ2-7, with D perhaps matching TRBD1 (6 bases). Germline V gene sequence: CDR1 SGHKS, CDR2 YYEKEE (reference sequence). The V end lost 3 bases, the J end lost 2 bases, and 12 bases lay between the germline ends. The CDR3 is 14 residues long. The CDR3 DNA reads as TGTGCCAGCAGCTACCGAGGGGGTCCCTACGAGCAGTACTTC. The encoded protein is CASSYRGGPYEQYF.

This clonotype has just a few counts. The chain carries TRBV29-1 and TRBJ1-1; TRBD1 matches at 7 bases. V was pared by 1 base and J by 4 bases, with 12 bases of the junction left unmatched. The CDR3 runs to 16 residues. Germline CDR1 and CDR2: SQVTM and ANQGSEA. The CDR3 nucleotides are TGCAGCGTTGAAGTGGGTGGGGACAGAAGGAGCACTGAAGCTTTCTTT. As protein: CSVEVGGDRRSTEAFF.

This clonotype was observed a few times. The J gene is TRBJ2-5, the V gene TRBV4-1, with 8 bases that match TRBD2. Trimming cost V 2 bases and J 1 base; bases outside gene matches: 0. Germline loops: CDR1 MGHRA, CDR2 YSYEKL. The CDR3 is made up of 14 amino acids. The CDR3 region has the DNA TGCGCCAGCAGCCAAACTAGCGGCCAAGAGACCCAGTACTTC. This codes for CASSQTSGQETQYF.

This clonotype was counted a few times. J is TRBJ2-7 and V is TRBV10-2, with D perhaps TRBD1 (5 bases). V was shortened by 1 base and J by 2 bases, with 9 bases between the two germline ends. The V gene's germline CDR1 is WSHSY and CDR2 SAAADI. The length of the CDR3 is 14 residues. In DNA, the CDR3 is TGCGCCAGCAGTGAGTTGACAGTACCCTACGAGCAGTACTTC. Amino acids: CASSELTVPYEQYF.

This clonotype has ten or more counts. The chain carries TRBV20-1 and TRBJ2-3; D gene uncertain. Trimming stripped 5 bases from V and 5 bases from J, with 8 bases between. This CDR3 has 11 residues. The germline V gene encodes CDR1 DFQATT and CDR2 SNEGSKA (reference sequence). Here the CDR3 DNA reads TGCAGTGCTGGCCGTGTAGATACGCAGTATTTT. It yields the protein CSAGRVDTQYF.